This is a list of T cell receptor beta chains from one sample in a study of T cell responses to AZD1222 COVID-19 vaccine. Libraries were prepared by immunoSEQ multiplex PCR; TCRdb keeps only in-frame clonotypes and omits some of them. The table records approximately 140,000 clones, 91% of them present only once. This specimen consisted of peripheral blood, obtained on day 0 of AZD1222 vaccination. These receptor sequences come from an adult in good health. Each CDR3 is given with its conserved first and last residue. The D gene is left open where the match is weak. A row's size may be missing; if present it is once, few, many or a size class.

V	J	D	size	CDR3	DNA
TRBV7-8	TRBJ1-2	TRBD1	-	CASSSRDRSKSYGYTF	TGTGCCAGCAGCTCGAGGGACAGGAGTAAGAGCTATGGCTACACCTTC
TRBV4-2	TRBJ2-7	TRBD2	-	CASSRSGAGSYEQYF	TGTGCCAGCAGTCGTAGCGGGGCTGGCTCCTACGAGCAGTACTTC
TRBV4-3	TRBJ1-4	TRBD1	-	CASSRYPGQWSSGNEKLFF	TGCGCCAGCAGCCGATATCCGGGACAGTGGTCTTCGGGTAATGAAAAACTGTTTTTT
TRBV11-2	TRBJ2-5	TRBD2	-	CASSLVGGTSAPGETQYF	TGTGCCAGCAGCTTAGTGGGGGGGACTAGCGCCCCTGGGGAGACCCAGTACTTC
TRBV9	TRBJ1-6	-	-	CASGRGQVNSPLHF	TGTGCCAGCGGCCGTGGGCAGGTGAATTCACCCCTCCACTTT
TRBV5-4	TRBJ2-5	-	-	CASSLMSSEETQYF	TGTGCCAGCAGCTTGATGTCTAGCGAAGAGACCCAGTACTTC
TRBV9	TRBJ2-7	TRBD2	-	CASSVSAGETGEQYF	TGTGCCAGCAGCGTATCAGCGGGGGAAACTGGGGAGCAGTACTTC
TRBV28	TRBJ1-1	TRBD1	-	CASSSGQGNTEAFF	TGTGCCAGCAGCTCGGGACAGGGAAACACTGAAGCTTTCTTT
TRBV28	TRBJ1-2	TRBD1	-	CASNDRAGYTF	TGTGCCAGCAACGACAGGGCTGGCTACACCTTC
TRBV7-8	TRBJ1-2	-	once	CASSLALTRGFKTF	TGTGCCAGCAGCTTAGCTCTCACAAGGGGGTTTAAGACCTTC
TRBV2	TRBJ2-7	-	-	CASSYSRGVEQYF	TGTGCCAGCTCGTACTCCCGAGGGGTCGAGCAGTACTTC
TRBV18	TRBJ1-2	-	-	CASSPLAGEYGYTF	TGTGCCAGCTCACCGTTGGCGGGGGAGTATGGCTACACCTTC
TRBV7-9	TRBJ1-2	-	-	CASSPDIANYGYTF	TGTGCCAGCAGCCCCGACATAGCTAACTATGGCTACACCTTC
TRBV28	TRBJ2-7	TRBD1	-	CASSYRGPSYEQYF	TGTGCCAGCAGTTACAGGGGGCCATCCTACGAGCAGTACTTC
TRBV12-3/TRBV12-4	TRBJ2-3	-	-	CASSLEVHTQYF	TGTGCCAGCAGTTTAGAAGTCCATACGCAGTATTTT
TRBV6-5	TRBJ1-1	TRBD1	-	CASSKTGTNTEAFF	TGTGCCAGCAGTAAGACAGGGACGAACACTGAAGCTTTCTTT
TRBV4-2	TRBJ1-2	TRBD1	-	CASSQDWIQGVFYGYTF	TGTGCCAGCAGCCAAGATTGGATTCAGGGGGTGTTCTATGGCTACACCTTC
TRBV7-9	TRBJ1-2	-	-	CAVRALPDGYTF	TGTGCCGTGCGGGCGCTCCCGGATGGCTACACCTTC
TRBV29-1	TRBJ2-1	TRBD2	-	CSVKGLAGPNEQFF	TGCAGCGTTAAAGGACTAGCGGGTCCCAATGAGCAGTTCTTC
TRBV5-4	TRBJ2-1	TRBD2	-	CASSLGYSGGPVNEQFF	TGTGCCAGCAGCTTAGGTTATTCGGGGGGGCCGGTCAATGAGCAGTTCTTC
TRBV7-7	TRBJ2-3	TRBD1	-	CASSLGTGTDTQYF	TGTGCCAGCAGCTTAGGGACAGGGACGGATACGCAGTATTTT
TRBV7-9	TRBJ1-1	-	-	CASSSGAVMNTEAFF	TGTGCCAGCAGCTCCGGGGCGGTTATGAACACTGAAGCTTTCTTT
TRBV10-3	TRBJ1-5	-	-	CAISESRGVRNQPQHF	TGTGCCATCAGTGAGTCGAGGGGGGTGCGCAATCAGCCCCAGCATTTT
TRBV28	TRBJ2-3	-	once	CASTFGTHTDTQYF	TGTGCCAGCACTTTCGGGACCCACACAGATACGCAGTATTTT
TRBV6-1	TRBJ1-5	-	-	CASSEGTASNQPQHF	TGTGCCAGCAGTGAGGGGACGGCTAGCAATCAGCCCCAGCATTTT
TRBV6-5	TRBJ2-7	-	-	CASGPGTHYEQYF	TGTGCCAGCGGCCCAGGGACGCACTACGAGCAGTACTTC
TRBV21-1	TRBJ2-3	-	-	CASSTLAGGVWDTDTQYF	TGTGCCAGCAGCACCCTAGCGGGGGGGGTCTGGGACACAGATACGCAGTATTTT
TRBV5-4	TRBJ2-1	-	few	CASSLENPHEQFF	TGTGCCAGCAGCTTGGAAAATCCCCATGAGCAGTTCTTC
TRBV19	TRBJ1-4	-	once	CASSRGRDEKLFF	TGTGCCAGTAGTAGGGGGCGCGATGAAAAACTGTTTTTT
TRBV7-6	TRBJ2-1	-	-	CASSSLREQFF	TGTGCCAGCAGCTCTCTGAGGGAGCAGTTCTTC
TRBV19	TRBJ1-2	-	-	CASSSPGDDYGYTF	TGTGCCAGTAGTAGCCCCGGGGACGACTATGGCTACACCTTC
TRBV4-2	TRBJ1-2	TRBD1	-	CASSLTDRGDINYGYTF	TGTGCCAGCAGCCTTACGGACAGGGGCGATATTAACTATGGCTACACCTTC
TRBV5-1	TRBJ1-2	-	once	CASFDGANYGYTF	TGCGCCAGCTTCGACGGTGCTAACTATGGCTACACCTTC
TRBV3-1/TRBV3-2	TRBJ1-4	-	-	CASSQGTGRAIATNEKLFF	TGTGCCAGCAGCCAAGGAACGGGACGGGCGATTGCAACTAATGAAAAACTGTTTTTT
TRBV27	TRBJ1-5	TRBD1	-	CASSPDRVYQPQHF	TGTGCCAGCAGTCCTGACAGGGTCTATCAGCCCCAGCATTTT
TRBV7-6	TRBJ2-7	-	-	CASSPMGRSRSSYEQYF	TGTGCCAGCAGCCCCATGGGACGGTCCAGGAGCTCCTACGAGCAGTACTTC
TRBV11-2	TRBJ2-2	-	-	CASSLGVTGELFF	TGTGCCAGCAGCTTAGGTGTAACCGGGGAGCTGTTTTTT
TRBV7-8	TRBJ1-5	-	-	CASSLTGSNQPQHF	TGTGCCAGCAGCTTAACAGGGAGCAATCAGCCCCAGCATTTT
TRBV2	TRBJ2-1	-	-	CASSSALGEQFF	TGTGCCAGCAGCTCCGCTTTGGGTGAGCAGTTCTTC
TRBV24-1	TRBJ1-5	-	-	CATSSNGGPGGNQPQHF	TGTGCCACCAGTTCCAACGGGGGGCCAGGGGGCAATCAGCCCCAGCATTTT
TRBV11-2	TRBJ2-3	-	-	CASSLVGGQAFSSTDTQYF	TGTGCCAGCAGCTTAGTAGGGGGGCAGGCCTTCTCTAGCACAGATACGCAGTATTTT
TRBV7-7	TRBJ2-7	-	-	CASTIAGHTLEGQYF	TGTGCCAGCACCATTGCGGGACATACCCTTGAGGGGCAGTACTTC